The 13 T cell receptor beta chains presented below share a single source sample, sequenced in a study of blood T cell repertoires in COVID-19. Clones were sequenced by immunoSEQ multiplex PCR, and TCRdb holds only the in-frame ones, with some missing. The data show about 340,000 clones, over 80% seen once. Sequencing was performed on peripheral blood. These receptors were obtained from a woman aged 50 to 60 with COVID-19, enrolled during active disease.

The CDR3: CASSFRQGPTEAFF. Here the CDR3 DNA reads TGTGCCAGCAGCTTTCGGCAGGGGCCAACTGAAGCTTTCTTT. The rearrangement joins TRBV11-2 to TRBJ1-1; D might be TRBD1 (6 bases). The CDR3 spans 14 residues. Germline V CDR1 and CDR2: SGHAT, FQNNGV. The V and J ends lost 3 bases and 5 bases respectively, with 13 bases between them.

This chain connects TRBV6-5 to TRBJ2-2; TRBD2 might be the D (5 bases). Trimming took 2 bases from V and 6 from J, leaving 16 bases between them. The germline V gene has CDR1 MNHEY and CDR2 SVGAGI. The CDR3 spans 16 residues. The CDR3 sequence: CASSYGLGTSPGELFF. For the CDR3, the DNA is TGTGCCAGCAGTTACGGTTTAGGCACTAGTCCCGGGGAGCTGTTTTTT.

The J gene is TRBJ2-7, the V gene TRBV7-9, with 8 bases matching TRBD2. The germline gives CDR1 SEHNR, CDR2 FQNEAQ (reference sequence). The CDR3 spans 13 residues. J lost 0 bases, V lost 8 bases, and 3 bases had no gene match. In nucleotides, the CDR3 is TGTGCCAGCGTTAGCGGGGCCTCCTACGAGCAGTACTTC. It codes for CASVSGASYEQYF. The entire variable domain, with the rest obtained from reference TRBV7-9 and TRBJ2-7, is as follows: DTGVSQNPRHKITKRGQNVTFRCDPISEHNRLYWYRQTLGQGPEFLTYFQNEAQLEKSRLLSDRFSAERPKGSFSTLEIQRTEQGDSAMYLCASVSGASYEQYFGPGTRLTVT.

This chain connects TRBV11-1 to TRBJ2-7; D may be TRBD1 (6 bases). CDR3 length equals 14 residues. With 5 bases removed from V and 2 bases from J, the gap between germline ends came to 13 bases. Per the germline V gene, CDR1 is SGHAT and CDR2 is FQDESV (reference sequence). For the CDR3, the DNA is TGTGCCAGCAGCCGACGACAGGTCCCCTACGAGCAGTACTTC. Its protein is CASSRRQVPYEQYF.

This rearrangement joins TRBV11-3 to TRBJ1-2; unclear D gene. V lost 2 bases to trimming and J lost 1 base, with 5 bases between them. CDR1 SGHNT and CDR2 YENEEA come from the germline V gene. The CDR3 loop spans 13 amino acids. The CDR3, as DNA: TGTGCCAGCAGCTTACACAGTAACTATGGCTACACCTTC. Translated: CASSLHSNYGYTF.

This chain uses TRBV2 with TRBJ1-6; the match to TRBD1 covers 7 bases. The J segment lost 9 bases and the V segment lost 9 bases, leaving 8 bases of the junction unmatched. The CDR3 extends over 13 amino acids. Germline CDR1 and CDR2: SNHLY and FYNNEI. The CDR3 nucleotides are TGTGCCAGTACCGGACAGGACTCTTCACCCCTCCACTTT. Its protein product is CASTGQDSSPLHF.

Concerning this clone itself: This specimen includes other DNA sequences encoding the same CDR3. The chain carries TRBV19 and TRBJ1-2, with TRBD1 as a possible D gene (5 bases). Germline V gives CDR1 LNHDA, CDR2 SQIVND (reference sequence). Trimming cost V 4 bases and J 0 bases, with 12 bases left between them. The CDR3 sequence is 15 residues long. The DNA for the CDR3 is TGTGCCAGTAGTACCTCCGGGGGAACTAACTATGGCTACACCTTC. It is translated as CASSTSGGTNYGYTF.

The V and J genes are TRBV11-2 and TRBJ2-7; the match to TRBD2 covers 11 bases. Germline V gene lookup returns CDR1 SGHAT and CDR2 FQNNGV. Losses at the gene ends were 5 bases for V and 2 bases for J; bases not matched to a gene: 8. The CDR3 sequence is 16 residues long. In nucleotides, the CDR3 is TGTGCCAGCAGCGCCAGGACTAGCGGGCCGACCTACGAGCAGTACTTC. This translates into CASSARTSGPTYEQYF.

Only one count was recorded for this clone. The chain recombines TRBV6-5 with TRBJ2-3; D is ambiguous. The germline V and J ends were trimmed by 10 bases and 5 bases, with 19 bases remaining between them. This CDR3 comprises 14 residues. Per the germline V gene, CDR1 is MNHEY and CDR2 is SVGAGI. CDR3 region: CAIIIPGVVDTQYF. The CDR3 DNA follows: TGTGCCATAATTATACCCGGAGTTGTAGATACGCAGTATTTT.

A single count supports this clone. CDR3 region: CASSPLRGSNEQFF. The CDR3 nucleotides read TGTGCCAGCAGTCCCCTTCGGGGGAGCAATGAGCAGTTCTTC. The chain employs TRBV27 and TRBJ2-1; D possibly corresponds to TRBD2 (6 bases). The CDR3 contains 14 residues. Per the germline V gene, CDR1 is MNHEY and CDR2 is SMNVEV (reference sequence). V was cut by 5 bases and J by 6 bases, with 14 bases left in between.

The chain combines TRBV11-2 with TRBJ1-2; the match to TRBD1 covers 10 bases. The V segment lost 5 bases and the J segment 7 bases; nucleotides outside the gene matches: 7. This CDR3 is 14 amino acids long. In germline, CDR1 is SGHAT, CDR2 FQNNGV. CDR3 sequence reads: CASSPRQGAFGYTF. The CDR3 nucleotides read TGTGCCAGCAGCCCCCGACAGGGGGCGTTTGGCTACACCTTC. The variable domain in full, completed from reference TRBV11-2 and TRBJ1-2, reads EAGVAQSPRYKIIEKRQSVAFWCNPISGHATLYWYQQILGQGPKLLIQFQNNGVVDDSQLPKDRFSAERLKGVDSTLKIQPAKLEDSAVYLCASSPRQGAFGYTFGSGTRLTVV.

The chain is built from TRBV12-3 or TRBV12-4 and TRBJ1-2; no firm D call. The CDR3 is 11 residues long. The V and J ends lost 2 bases and 8 bases respectively, with 6 bases between them. CDR3 coding DNA: TGTGCCAGCAGTTTAAACTTCGGCTACACCTTC. Protein: CASSLNFGYTF.

The chain has TRBV14 and TRBJ1-1; TRBD1 is a possible D gene (5 bases). CDR1 is SGHDN, CDR2 FVKESK, per germline. Trimming left V 7 bases short and J 7 bases short, with 16 bases between. The CDR3 covers 13 residues. In DNA, the CDR3 is TGTGCCAGCATCCTCACGGGACTAAGTGAAGCTTTCTTT. Translating it yields CASILTGLSEAFF.